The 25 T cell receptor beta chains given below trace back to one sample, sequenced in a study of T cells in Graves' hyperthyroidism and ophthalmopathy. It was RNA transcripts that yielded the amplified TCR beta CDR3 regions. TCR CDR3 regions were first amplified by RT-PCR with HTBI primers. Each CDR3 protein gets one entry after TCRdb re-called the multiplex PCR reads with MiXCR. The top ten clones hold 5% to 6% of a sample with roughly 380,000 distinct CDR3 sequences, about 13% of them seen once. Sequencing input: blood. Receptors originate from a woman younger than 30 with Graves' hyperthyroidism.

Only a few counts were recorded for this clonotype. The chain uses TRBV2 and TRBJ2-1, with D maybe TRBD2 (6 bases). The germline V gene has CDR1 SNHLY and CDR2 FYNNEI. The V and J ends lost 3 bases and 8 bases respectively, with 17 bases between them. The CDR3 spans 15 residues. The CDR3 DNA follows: TGTGCCAGCAGTGAGGAACCGGGACTGGGGGATGAGCAGTTCTTC. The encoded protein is CASSEEPGLGDEQFF. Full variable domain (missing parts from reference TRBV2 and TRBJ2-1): EPEVTQTPSHQVTQMGQEVILRCVPISNHLYFYWYRQILGQKVEFLVSFYNNEISEKSEIFDDQFSVERPDGSNFTLKIRSTKLEDSAMYFCASSEEPGLGDEQFFGPGTRLTVL.

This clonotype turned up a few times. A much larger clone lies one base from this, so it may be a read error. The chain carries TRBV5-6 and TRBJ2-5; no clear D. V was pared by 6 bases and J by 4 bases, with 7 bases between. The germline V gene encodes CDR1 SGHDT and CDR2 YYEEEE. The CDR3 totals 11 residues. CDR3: CASNIGETQYF. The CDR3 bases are TGTGCCAGCAACATAGGAGAGACCCAGTACTTC.

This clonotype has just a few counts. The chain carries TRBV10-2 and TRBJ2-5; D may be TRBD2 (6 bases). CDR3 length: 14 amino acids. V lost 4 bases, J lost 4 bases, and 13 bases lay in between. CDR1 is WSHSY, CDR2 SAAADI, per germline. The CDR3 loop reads CASSGLEGSETQYF. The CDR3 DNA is TGCGCCAGCAGTGGACTGGAGGGATCAGAGACCCAGTACTTC.

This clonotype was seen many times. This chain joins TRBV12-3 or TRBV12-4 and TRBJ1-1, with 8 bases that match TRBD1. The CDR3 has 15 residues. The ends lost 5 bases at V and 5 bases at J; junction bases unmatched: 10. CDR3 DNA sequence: TGTGCCAGCAGTCCCCCCGGGACAGGTCGAACTGAAGCTTTCTTT. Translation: CASSPPGTGRTEAFF.

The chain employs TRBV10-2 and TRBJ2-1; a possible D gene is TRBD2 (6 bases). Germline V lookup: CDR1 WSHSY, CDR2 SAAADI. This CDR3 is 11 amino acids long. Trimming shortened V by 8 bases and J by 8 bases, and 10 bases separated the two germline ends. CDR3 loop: CASAGSDEQFF. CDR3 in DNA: TGCGCCAGCGCGGGGAGCGATGAGCAGTTCTTC.

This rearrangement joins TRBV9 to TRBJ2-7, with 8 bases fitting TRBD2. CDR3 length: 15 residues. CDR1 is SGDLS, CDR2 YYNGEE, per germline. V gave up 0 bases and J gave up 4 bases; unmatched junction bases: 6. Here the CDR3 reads CASSVATSGPYEQYF. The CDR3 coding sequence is TGTGCCAGCAGCGTAGCAACTAGCGGACCGTACGAGCAGTACTTC.

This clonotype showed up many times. The CDR3 sequence is CASSQVGAGPYEQYF. CDR3 in DNA: TGTGCCAGCAGCCAAGTAGGAGCGGGCCCCTACGAGCAGTACTTC. The gene calls are TRBV3-1 and TRBJ2-7; the D gene is possibly TRBD2 (6 bases). Trimming took off 1 base at V and 2 bases at J, with 12 bases between the two ends. This CDR3 spans 15 amino acids. The germline gives CDR1 LGHDT, CDR2 YNNKEL (reference sequence).

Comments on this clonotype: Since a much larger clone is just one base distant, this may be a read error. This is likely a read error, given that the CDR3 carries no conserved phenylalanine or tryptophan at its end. CDR3 region: CASSFRGINTEAFL. The CDR3 bases are TGTGCCAGCAGCTTCCGGGGCATCAACACTGAAGCTTTCCTT. This sequence joins TRBV27 and TRBJ1-1, with a possible D match to TRBD1 (5 bases). This CDR3 spans 14 amino acids. V lost 6 bases and J lost 2, with 13 bases in between. Looked up from germline, CDR1 is MNHEY and CDR2 is SMNVEV (reference sequence).

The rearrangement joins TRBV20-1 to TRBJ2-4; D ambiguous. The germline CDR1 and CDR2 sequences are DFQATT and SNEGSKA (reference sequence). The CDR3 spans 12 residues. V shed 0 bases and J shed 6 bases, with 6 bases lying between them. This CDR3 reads CSARDRGNIQYF. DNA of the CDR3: TGCAGTGCTAGAGATAGAGGAAACATTCAGTACTTC.

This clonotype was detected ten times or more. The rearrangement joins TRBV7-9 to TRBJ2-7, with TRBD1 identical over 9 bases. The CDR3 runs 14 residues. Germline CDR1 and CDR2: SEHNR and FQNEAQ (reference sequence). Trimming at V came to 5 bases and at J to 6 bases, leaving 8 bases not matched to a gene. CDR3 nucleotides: TGTGCCAGCAGCCGGGACAGGGAGTTCGGCGAGCAGTACTTC. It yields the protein CASSRDREFGEQYF.

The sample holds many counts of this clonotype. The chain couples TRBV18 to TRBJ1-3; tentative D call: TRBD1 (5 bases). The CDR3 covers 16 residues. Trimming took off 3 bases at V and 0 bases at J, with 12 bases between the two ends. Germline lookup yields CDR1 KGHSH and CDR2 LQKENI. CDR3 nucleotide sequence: TGTGCCAGCTCACCGCGGGACCGCACCTCTGGAAACACCATATATTTT. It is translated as CASSPRDRTSGNTIYF.

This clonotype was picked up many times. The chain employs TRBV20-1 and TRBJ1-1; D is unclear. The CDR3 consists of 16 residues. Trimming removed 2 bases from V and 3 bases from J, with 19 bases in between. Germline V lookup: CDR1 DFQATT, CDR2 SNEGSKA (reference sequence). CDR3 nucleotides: TGCAGTGCTAGACTCCGGGTCCCCGGAAGGTACACTGAAGCTTTCTTT. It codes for CSARLRVPGRYTEAFF.

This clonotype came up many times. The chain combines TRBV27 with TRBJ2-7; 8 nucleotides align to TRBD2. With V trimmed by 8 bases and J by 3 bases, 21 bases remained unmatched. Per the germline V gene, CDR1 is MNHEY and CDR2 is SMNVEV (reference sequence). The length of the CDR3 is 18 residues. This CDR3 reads CASGQMGGAGALVYEQYF. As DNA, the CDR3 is TGTGCCAGCGGGCAAATGGGAGGAGCGGGAGCGCTCGTCTACGAGCAGTACTTC.

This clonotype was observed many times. CDR3 amino acids: CASSFNQKGLEQYF. DNA of the CDR3: TGTGCCAGCAGCTTTAACCAGAAGGGACTCGAGCAGTACTTC. The gene calls are TRBV7-2 and TRBJ2-7; D might be TRBD2 (6 bases). The germline V gene encodes CDR1 SGHTA and CDR2 FQGNSA. The CDR3 consists of 14 residues. V lost 3 bases, J lost 6 bases, and 15 bases lay in between.

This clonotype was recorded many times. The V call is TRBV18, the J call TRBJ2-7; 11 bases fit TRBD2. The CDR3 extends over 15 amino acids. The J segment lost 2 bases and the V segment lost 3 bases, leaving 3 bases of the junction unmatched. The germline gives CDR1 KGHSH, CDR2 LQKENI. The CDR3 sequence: CASSPDSGRAYEQYF. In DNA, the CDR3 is TGTGCCAGCTCACCCGATAGCGGGAGGGCCTACGAGCAGTACTTC.

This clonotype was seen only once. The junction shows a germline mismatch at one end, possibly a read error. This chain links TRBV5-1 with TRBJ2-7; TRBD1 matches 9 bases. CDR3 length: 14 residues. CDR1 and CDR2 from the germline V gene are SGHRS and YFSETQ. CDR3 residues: CASCLGDRVYEQYF. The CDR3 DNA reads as TGCGCCAGCTGCTTGGGGGACAGGGTCTACGAGCAGTACTTC.

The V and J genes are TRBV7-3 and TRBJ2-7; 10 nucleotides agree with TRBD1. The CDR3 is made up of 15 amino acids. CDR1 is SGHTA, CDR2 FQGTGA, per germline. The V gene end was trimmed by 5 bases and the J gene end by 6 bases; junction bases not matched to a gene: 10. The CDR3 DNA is TGTGCCAGCAGCCCATTGGGACAGGGGTCCCTCGAGCAGTACTTC. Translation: CASSPLGQGSLEQYF.

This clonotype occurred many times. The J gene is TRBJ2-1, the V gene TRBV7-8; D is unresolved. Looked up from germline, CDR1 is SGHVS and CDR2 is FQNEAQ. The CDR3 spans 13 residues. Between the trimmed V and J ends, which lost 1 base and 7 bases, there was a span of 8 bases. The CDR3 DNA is TGTGCCAGCAGCTTAGACCCGGGTAATGAGCAGTTCTTC. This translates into CASSLDPGNEQFF.

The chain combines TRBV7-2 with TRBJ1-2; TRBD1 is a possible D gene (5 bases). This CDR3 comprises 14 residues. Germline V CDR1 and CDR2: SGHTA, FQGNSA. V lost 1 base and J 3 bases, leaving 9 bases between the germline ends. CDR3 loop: CASSLGGVDYGYTF. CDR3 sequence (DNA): TGTGCCAGCAGCTTAGGAGGGGTGGACTATGGCTACACCTTC.

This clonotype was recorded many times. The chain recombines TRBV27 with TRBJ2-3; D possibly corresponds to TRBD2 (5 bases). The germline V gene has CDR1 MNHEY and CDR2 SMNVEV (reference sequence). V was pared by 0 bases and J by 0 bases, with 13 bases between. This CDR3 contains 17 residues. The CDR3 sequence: CASSLSLLAASTDTQYF. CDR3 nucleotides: TGTGCCAGCAGTTTATCTCTGCTAGCAGCTAGCACAGATACGCAGTATTTT.

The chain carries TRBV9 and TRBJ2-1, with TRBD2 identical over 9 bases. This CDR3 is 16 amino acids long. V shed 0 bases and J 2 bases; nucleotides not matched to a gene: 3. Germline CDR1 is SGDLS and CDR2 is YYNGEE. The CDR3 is CASSVDSGSAYNEQFF. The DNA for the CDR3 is TGTGCCAGCAGCGTAGATAGCGGGAGCGCCTACAATGAGCAGTTCTTC.

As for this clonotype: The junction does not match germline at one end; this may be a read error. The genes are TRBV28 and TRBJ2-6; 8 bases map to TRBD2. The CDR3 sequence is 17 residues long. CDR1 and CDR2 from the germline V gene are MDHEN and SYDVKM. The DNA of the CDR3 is TGTGCCACCAGTCCTGTAGCGGGACGAGCTGGGGCCAACGTCCTGACTTTC. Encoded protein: CATSPVAGRAGANVLTF.

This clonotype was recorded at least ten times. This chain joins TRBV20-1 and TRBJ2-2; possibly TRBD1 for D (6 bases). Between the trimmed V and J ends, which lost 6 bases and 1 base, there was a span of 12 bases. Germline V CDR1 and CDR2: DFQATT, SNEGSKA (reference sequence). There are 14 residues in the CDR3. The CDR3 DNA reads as TGCAGTGCCGCAAGGGGGAGGAACACCGGGGAGCTGTTTTTT. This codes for CSAARGRNTGELFF.

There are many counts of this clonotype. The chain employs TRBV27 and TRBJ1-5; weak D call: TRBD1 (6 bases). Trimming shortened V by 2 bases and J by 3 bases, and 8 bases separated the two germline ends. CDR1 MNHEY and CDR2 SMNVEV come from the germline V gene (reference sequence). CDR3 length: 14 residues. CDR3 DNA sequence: TGTGCCAGCAGTTTAAAGGGGGACAATCAGCCCCAGCATTTT. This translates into CASSLKGDNQPQHF.

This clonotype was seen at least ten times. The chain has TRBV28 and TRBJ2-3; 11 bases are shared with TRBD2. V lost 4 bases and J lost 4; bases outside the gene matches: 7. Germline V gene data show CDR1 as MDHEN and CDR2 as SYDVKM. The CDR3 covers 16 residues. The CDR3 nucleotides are TGTGCCAGCAGTTCCAATAGCGGGAGGGCCCCAGATACGCAGTATTTT. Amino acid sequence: CASSSNSGRAPDTQYF.